This entry lists 10 T cell receptor beta chains sequenced from one sample in a study of blood T cells in healthy people across ages (dated by TCRdb to 2013 to 2016). Preparation of the library involved 5' RACE. The reads were generated on an Illumina HiSeq 2500. A second PCR of about 6 to 11 cycles was performed with a sample-barcoded 5' primer and a J-beta primer mix. TCRdb trimmed public reads at Q25 via fastp, called clones via MiXCR and kept in-frame beta chains. Each CDR3 protein appears once, grouped with its most common genes and DNA. The sample has about 730,000 distinct CDR3 sequences on record, roughly 41% of them singletons. Around 20% of the sample belongs to the ten largest clones. The sequenced sample consisted of blood. These receptors were obtained from a woman aged 55 to 70 in good health.

The table lists this clonotype with a count of one. This CDR3 reads CSARDGLDYYEQYF. In nucleotides, the CDR3 is TGCAGTGCTAGAGATGGGTTAGACTACTACGAGCAGTACTTC. The chain couples TRBV20-1 to TRBJ2-7; D may be TRBD2 (5 bases). V was shortened by 0 bases and J by 3 bases, with 12 bases between the two germline ends. The CDR3 totals 14 residues. CDR1 and CDR2 from the germline V gene are DFQATT and SNEGSKA (reference sequence).

This chain joins TRBV24-1 and TRBJ2-4; D possibly corresponds to TRBD1 (6 bases). CDR1 KGHDR and CDR2 SFDVKD come from the germline V gene. V lost 3 bases to trimming and J lost 5 bases, with 13 bases between them. The CDR3 has 15 residues. This CDR3 reads CATSDRAAGENIQYF. For the CDR3, the DNA is TGTGCCACCAGTGATCGGGCGGCAGGGGAAAACATTCAGTACTTC.

This clonotype has only a few counts. The chain carries TRBV28 and TRBJ2-4; D is unclear. CDR1 and CDR2 (germline): MDHEN, SYDVKM. Trimming removed 2 bases at V and 10 bases at J, with 12 bases between. CDR3 length equals 13 residues. CDR3 sequence: CASSLERALIQYF. As DNA, the CDR3 is TGTGCCAGCAGTTTAGAACGGGCCCTGATTCAGTACTTC.

The chain uses TRBV20-1 and TRBJ2-1; TRBD2 aligns across 14 bases. V lost 3 bases and J lost 9; bases outside the gene matches: 1. Germline V lookup: CDR1 DFQATT, CDR2 SNEGSKA (reference sequence). The CDR3 is made up of 13 amino acids. CDR3 amino acids: CSARGLAGVEQFF. CDR3 nucleotides: TGCAGTGCTAGGGGACTAGCGGGAGTTGAGCAGTTCTTC.

This clonotype was seen a few times. The chain's CDR3 is CASSPTGTPDTQYF. The CDR3 bases are TGTGCCAGCTCACCGACGGGGACCCCCGATACGCAGTATTTT. The V and J genes are TRBV18 and TRBJ2-3, with D perhaps assigned TRBD1 or TRBD2 (5 bases each). Trimming took 3 bases from V and 6 from J, leaving 13 bases between them. The CDR3 consists of 14 residues. CDR1 is KGHSH and CDR2 is LQKENI in the germline V gene.

This clonotype was picked up a small number of times. The chain combines TRBV25-1 with TRBJ2-5; the match to TRBD2 covers 8 bases. Germline trimming cut 4 bases from V and 1 base from J; bases unmatched to any gene: 5. CDR3 size: 15 residues. In germline, CDR1 is MGHDK, CDR2 SYGVNS. DNA of the CDR3: TGTGCCAGCAGTGCTACTAGCGGACCCCAAGAGACCCAGTACTTC. Protein product: CASSATSGPQETQYF.

The chain recombines TRBV7-2 with TRBJ2-1, with 11 bases aligning to TRBD2. V lost 1 base to trimming and J lost 15 bases; unmatched junction nucleotides: 5. Germline CDR1 reads SGHTA; CDR2 reads FQGNSA. This CDR3 region has 13 residues. This CDR3 is CASSLELAGVPFF. In DNA, the CDR3 is TGTGCCAGCAGCTTAGAACTAGCGGGAGTCCCGTTCTTC.

The chain employs TRBV6-6 and TRBJ2-2, with 8 bases that match TRBD1. CDR1 and CDR2 from the germline V gene are MNHNY and SVGAGI (reference sequence). The CDR3 runs 13 residues. With V trimmed by 5 bases and J by 7 bases, 3 bases remained unmatched. CDR3 in DNA: TGTGCCAGCAGTGACAGGGGAATCGGGGAGCTGTTTTTT. Its translation: CASSDRGIGELFF.

The sample holds a few counts of this clonotype. The chain couples TRBV28 to TRBJ2-6; D is uncertain. Trimming left V 7 bases short and J 1 base short, with 11 bases between. This CDR3 is 15 amino acids long. Germline CDR1 is MDHEN and CDR2 is SYDVKM. CDR3 in amino acids: CASNTVPSGANVLTF. For the CDR3, the DNA is TGTGCCAGCAACACAGTACCTTCTGGGGCCAACGTCCTGACTTTC.

This chain connects TRBV5-4 to TRBJ2-1; 10 bases fit TRBD2. V lost 3 bases, J lost 7 bases, and 13 bases stayed unmatched. The CDR3 sequence is 17 residues long. Germline V gene lookup returns CDR1 SGHNT and CDR2 YYREEE (reference sequence). As DNA, the CDR3 is TGTGCCAGCAGCTCAATGGGGAGCGGGGGGGCGATTAATGAGCAGTTCTTC. It encodes CASSSMGSGGAINEQFF.